The 25 T cell receptor beta chains listed next were all sequenced from one sample in a study of T cell repertoires in cytomegalovirus infection. Their antigens are not known. One entry per CDR3 protein, called by TCRdb with MiXCR from the reads. The data hold some 920,000 distinct CDR3 sequences, with roughly 31% observed a single time. The sequenced sample was cultured CD8+ T cells from PBMCs, obtained from culture after CMV antigen stimulation. The receptors shown here come from a human donor in good health (CMV status not recorded). Some clones in this sample may be carry-over from other donors' samples.

This clonotype was seen many times. V usage is TRBV7-2 and J usage is TRBJ2-6; D possibly matches TRBD1 or TRBD2 (5 bases each). The V gene lost 2 bases and the J gene lost 4 bases, with 15 bases spanning the gap. Germline V CDR1 and CDR2: SGHTA, FQGNSA. The CDR3 runs 17 residues. The CDR3 DNA reads as TGTGCCAGCAGCTTAATAATTTGGGGGTCCGGGGCCAACGTCCTGACTTTC. This translates into CASSLIIWGSGANVLTF.

This clonotype has more than one count but fewer than ten. This chain connects TRBV5-4 to TRBJ1-5, with D possibly being TRBD1 (5 bases). This CDR3 is built from 17 residues. Germline V gene lookup returns CDR1 SGHNT and CDR2 YYREEE (reference sequence). V shed 4 bases and J shed 8 bases, with 25 bases lying between them. CDR3 sequence (DNA): TGTGCCAGCAGCACACGTCCTGGACACCCGTATGTTGAGCCCCAGCATTTT. The encoded protein is CASSTRPGHPYVEPQHF.

The sample holds many counts of this clonotype. J is TRBJ1-1 and V is TRBV7-9, with a tentative D call TRBD1 (5 bases). The CDR3 contains 15 residues. The V gene's germline CDR1 is SEHNR and CDR2 FQNEAQ (reference sequence). Trimming shortened V by 3 bases and J by 3 bases, and 14 bases separated the two germline ends. CDR3: CASSFSGTRYTEAFF. The CDR3 DNA sequence: TGTGCCAGCAGCTTTTCAGGGACCCGCTACACTGAAGCTTTCTTT.

This clonotype was counted at least ten times. The chain couples TRBV6-2 or TRBV6-3 to TRBJ2-1; a weak D match, TRBD1 (6 bases). Trimming cost V 4 bases and J 4 bases, with 14 bases left between them. From germline, CDR1 is MNHEY and CDR2 SVGEGT. This CDR3 has 15 residues. The CDR3 loop is CASSSGTYLYNEQFF. In DNA, the CDR3 is TGTGCCAGCAGTTCCGGGACATACCTGTACAATGAGCAGTTCTTC.

This clonotype has at least ten counts. J is TRBJ2-1 and V is TRBV7-6, with 8 bases that match TRBD1. Germline CDR1 SGHVS, CDR2 FNYEAQ. V shed 5 bases, J shed 5 bases, and the junction held 17 bases outside the gene matches. CDR3 size: 18 residues. The chain's CDR3 is CASSVRHMDRVGDNEQFF. The CDR3 coding sequence is TGTGCCAGCAGCGTCCGCCACATGGACAGGGTAGGGGACAATGAGCAGTTCTTC. Complete variable domain (other parts from reference TRBV7-6 and TRBJ2-1): GAGVSQSPRYKVTKRGQDVALRCDPISGHVSLYWYRQALGQGPEFLTYFNYEAQQDKSGLPNDRFSAERPEGSISTLTIQRTEQRDSAMYRCASSVRHMDRVGDNEQFFGPGTRLTVL.

In the case of this clonotype: One base away lies a much larger clone, so this may be a sequencing read error. The chain combines TRBV7-8 with TRBJ1-1; a weak D match, TRBD1 (5 bases). The V end lost 5 bases, the J end lost 7 bases, and 14 bases lay between the germline ends. The CDR3 totals 13 residues. Per the germline V gene, CDR1 is SGHVS and CDR2 is FQNEAQ. The CDR3 sequence is CASSGETDFEAFF. DNA for the CDR3: TGTGCCAGCAGCGGAGAGACAGACTTTGAAGCTTTCTTT.

This chain connects TRBV7-2 to TRBJ2-3; 7 positions agree with TRBD2. The CDR3 is made up of 15 amino acids. Germline lookup yields CDR1 SGHTA and CDR2 FQGNSA. V was clipped by 0 bases and J by 0 bases; unmatched bases: 0. CDR3 nucleotides: TGTACCAGCAGCTTAGCGGGGGGGAGCACAGATACGCAGTATTTT. It encodes CTSSLAGGSTDTQYF.

In DNA form, the CDR3 reads TGTGCCAGTAGTTCCTATCTTCCCGGGACGTACCGCACAGATACGCAGTATTTT. Translated, it gives CASSSYLPGTYRTDTQYF. The rearrangement joins TRBV19 to TRBJ2-3; D is perhaps TRBD1 or TRBD2 (5 bases each). The germline V and J ends were trimmed by 5 bases and 1 base, with 22 bases remaining between them. The CDR3 covers 18 residues. Germline loops: CDR1 LNHDA, CDR2 SQIVND (reference sequence).

V is TRBV7-9 and J is TRBJ2-4; 9 positions agree with TRBD1. V lost 5 bases, J lost 0 bases, and 8 bases stayed unmatched. Germline lookup yields CDR1 SEHNR and CDR2 FQNEAQ (reference sequence). This CDR3 contains 17 residues. The CDR3 loop is CASSVGGTGLAKNIQYF. CDR3 sequence (DNA): TGTGCCAGCAGCGTCGGAGGGACAGGGCTAGCCAAAAACATTCAGTACTTC.

The V and J genes are TRBV7-9 and TRBJ2-2; D unresolved. Trimming took 2 bases from V and 5 from J, leaving 15 bases between them. This CDR3 is built from 16 residues. Germline loops: CDR1 SEHNR, CDR2 FQNEAQ (reference sequence). The CDR3, as DNA: TGTGCCAGCAGCTTACCGGCAGGTTTGCGTACCGGGGAGCTGTTTTTT. Its translation is CASSLPAGLRTGELFF.

As for this clonotype: A single base separates this from a much larger clone, so it may be a read error. The chain combines TRBV27 with TRBJ1-5, with a weak D call TRBD1 (5 bases). Germline values: CDR1 MNHEY, CDR2 SMNVEV (reference sequence). V was trimmed by 6 bases and J by 0 bases, leaving 9 bases between them. The CDR3 extends over 14 amino acids. The DNA for the CDR3 is TGTGCCAGCAGGCATGGGGCTAGCAATCAGCCCCAGCATTTT. It specifies CASRHGASNQPQHF.

The J gene is TRBJ2-7, the V gene TRBV7-6, with a possible D match to TRBD2 (6 bases). Germline V gene sequence: CDR1 SGHVS, CDR2 FNYEAQ. The CDR3 spans 12 residues. Between the trimmed V and J ends, which lost 2 bases and 6 bases, there was a span of 8 bases. CDR3 in amino acids: CASSLLGGEQYV. CDR3 sequence (DNA): TGTGCCAGCAGCTTACTGGGGGGCGAGCAGTACGTC.

The CDR3 region has the DNA TGTGCCAGCAGTGAAAGGACAGGGATGGGCACCGGGGAGCTGTTTTTT. Translated, it gives CASSERTGMGTGELFF. This sequence joins TRBV6-1 and TRBJ2-2; 8 nucleotides align to TRBD1. Germline CDR1 MNHNS, CDR2 SASEGT. The V segment lost 2 bases and the J segment 4 bases; nucleotides outside the gene matches: 6. The CDR3 length is 16 residues.

This clonotype was observed a handful of times. The rearrangement uses TRBV2 and TRBJ1-2, with D unresolved. The germline CDR1 and CDR2 sequences are SNHLY and FYNNEI. V was pared by 6 bases and J by 4 bases, with 33 bases between. The CDR3 sequence is 20 residues long. In nucleotides, the CDR3 is TGTGCCAGCAGAGACTACATAATCCGTGGACCTACCGAAGGGTTCTATGGCTACACCTTC. Protein product: CASRDYIIRGPTEGFYGYTF. Full variable domain (remainder filled in from reference TRBV2 and TRBJ1-2): EPEVTQTPSHQVTQMGQEVILRCVPISNHLYFYWYRQILGQKVEFLVSFYNNEISEKSEIFDDQFSVERPDGSNFTLKIRSTKLEDSAMYFCASRDYIIRGPTEGFYGYTFGSGTRLTVV.

This clonotype was recorded a few times. V gene TRBV6-6 combines with J gene TRBJ1-2; 11 nucleotides line up with TRBD1. The CDR3 runs to 14 residues. Germline V gene data show CDR1 as MNHNY and CDR2 as SVGAGI (reference sequence). J gave up 8 bases and V 6 bases, and 8 bases lay outside the gene matches. CDR3 loop: CASRPGQGAGGYTF. CDR3 DNA sequence: TGTGCCAGCAGGCCTGGACAGGGGGCGGGGGGCTACACCTTC.

This clonotype was found a few times. The rearrangement links TRBV7-9 to TRBJ2-1; TRBD1 matches at 12 bases. The CDR3 loop spans 17 amino acids. Trimming removed 6 bases from V and 8 bases from J; junction bases left unmatched: 14. In germline, CDR1 is SEHNR, CDR2 FQNEAQ (reference sequence). The CDR3 DNA follows: TGTGCCAGCAGTTGGCCGGCACCGGGACAGGGGGCCTATGAGCAGTTCTTC. Amino acids: CASSWPAPGQGAYEQFF.

This clonotype came up a few times. The chain joins TRBV28 to TRBJ2-5; D gene uncertain. V was cut by 3 bases and J by 5 bases, with 10 bases left in between. Germline V gene lookup returns CDR1 MDHEN and CDR2 SYDVKM. The CDR3 has 13 amino acids. The CDR3 is CASSFGELETQYF. CDR3 in DNA: TGTGCCAGCAGTTTTGGAGAATTGGAGACCCAGTACTTC.

In its sample, this clonotype was seen a few times. V usage is TRBV6-1 and J usage is TRBJ1-1; TRBD1 might be the D (5 bases). Looked up from germline, CDR1 is MNHNS and CDR2 is SASEGT. The V end was cut by 3 bases, the J end by 8 bases, with 19 bases between. The CDR3 has 15 residues. CDR3 coding DNA: TGTGCCAGCAGTGACTCTCGTGGGACGGACGAGGAAGCTTTCTTT. It codes for CASSDSRGTDEEAFF.

This clonotype was seen more than once but under ten times. V usage is TRBV6-5 and J usage is TRBJ1-2; D call uncertain. Germline V gene data show CDR1 as MNHEY and CDR2 as SVGAGI. The length of the CDR3 is 17 residues. V was shortened by 0 bases and J by 4 bases, with 18 bases between the two germline ends. The CDR3 DNA sequence: TGTGCCAGCAGTTACTCGAGTGACTCAATCTCAGCCTATGGCTACACCTTC. It is translated as CASSYSSDSISAYGYTF.

The chain has TRBV27 and TRBJ1-2, with a possible D match to TRBD1 (5 bases). Trimming shortened V by 6 bases and J by 7 bases, and 18 bases separated the two germline ends. This CDR3 has 14 amino acids. The germline CDR1 and CDR2 sequences are MNHEY and SMNVEV (reference sequence). This chain's CDR3 is CASRPTGDPLGYTF. In DNA, the CDR3 is TGTGCCAGCAGGCCCACCGGGGACCCTCTTGGCTACACCTTC.

This clonotype was seen only once. V is TRBV24-1 and J is TRBJ2-5; the D gene is possibly TRBD1 (5 bases). The length of the CDR3 is 14 residues. Per the germline V gene, CDR1 is KGHDR and CDR2 is SFDVKD. V was shortened by 2 bases and J by 5 bases, with 11 bases between the two germline ends. The CDR3 here is CATSDSAGSETQYF. The CDR3 DNA reads TGTGCCACCAGTGATTCCGCAGGGTCGGAGACCCAGTACTTC.

J is TRBJ2-5 and V is TRBV3-1; TRBD2 matches at 13 bases. V shed 0 bases, J shed 2 bases, and the junction held 6 bases outside the gene matches. The CDR3 consists of 18 residues. Looked up from germline, CDR1 is LGHDT and CDR2 is YNNKEL (reference sequence). CDR3 in amino acids: CASSQDFWTSGGQETQYF. The CDR3 coding sequence is TGTGCCAGCAGCCAAGACTTTTGGACTAGCGGGGGACAAGAGACCCAGTACTTC.

The chain combines TRBV7-6 with TRBJ1-1; tentatively, D is TRBD1 (5 bases). This CDR3 is 13 amino acids long. Germline V gene data show CDR1 as SGHVS and CDR2 as FNYEAQ. V was pared by 5 bases and J by 8 bases, with 15 bases between. CDR3 region: CASSRRGLNEAFF. CDR3 bases: TGTGCCAGCAGCCGTAGGGGTTTAAACGAAGCTTTCTTT.

This clonotype was detected only a few times. This chain links TRBV27 with TRBJ1-2; 7 nucleotides align to TRBD1. V was pared by 7 bases and J by 8 bases, with 4 bases of the junction left unmatched. Germline lookup yields CDR1 MNHEY and CDR2 SMNVEV (reference sequence). This CDR3 has 11 residues. The CDR3 DNA follows: TGTGCCAGCAAGGGACAGATGGGCTACACCTTC. Protein sequence: CASKGQMGYTF.

The chain has TRBV10-3 and TRBJ2-2; a possible D gene is TRBD1 (5 bases). Trimming took off 6 bases at V and 4 bases at J, with 12 bases between the two ends. Per the germline V gene, CDR1 is ENHRY and CDR2 is SYGVKD. This CDR3 has 14 residues. CDR3 loop: CAIRQDTSTGELFF. Here the CDR3 DNA reads TGTGCCATCAGACAGGACACTTCCACCGGGGAGCTGTTTTTT.